One and the same sample provided the 10 T cell receptor beta chains below, sequenced in a study of graft-versus-host responses after intestinal transplantation. Only in-frame clones appear in the TCRdb table, and some are missing; sequencing was by immunoSEQ multiplex PCR. The repertoire holds about 5,000 clones, with 65% to 75% as singletons. Sequencing used PBMCs, obtained about 550 days after intestinal transplant. The receptors originated from a human patient who received an intestinal transplant, so some T cells may come from the graft donor.

This clone has more than one count but fewer than ten. This rearrangement joins TRBV30 to TRBJ2-5; 8 bases fit TRBD2. Germline V gene data show CDR1 as GTSNPN and CDR2 as SVGIG (reference sequence). V dropped 0 bases and J dropped 5; count of bases not matched to a gene: 17. This CDR3 has 18 amino acids. The CDR3 region is CAWSVSGGGGLWEETQYF. The CDR3 bases are TGTGCCTGGAGTGTGAGCGGGGGCGGGGGCCTTTGGGAGGAGACCCAGTACTTC.

The V gene is TRBV6-4, the J gene TRBJ2-2, with D perhaps TRBD1 or TRBD2 (6 bases each). The V end lost 3 bases, the J end lost 6 bases, and 14 bases lay between the germline ends. The CDR3 length is 15 residues. Germline loops: CDR1 MRHNA, CDR2 SNTAGT. The CDR3 nucleotides read TGTGCCAGCAGTGAAGAGGGGGGACGCGCCGGGGAGCTGTTTTTT. Translation gives CASSEEGGRAGELFF.

As concerns this clone: A far larger clone is a single base away, which makes a read error likely. This sample includes further DNA sequences coding for the same CDR3. This chain connects TRBV6-4 to TRBJ2-2, with D possibly matching TRBD2 (5 bases). Looked up from germline, CDR1 is MRHNA and CDR2 is SNTAGT. CDR3 length: 14 residues. The CDR3 nucleotides are TGTGCCAGCAGTGCAAAGGGCCACACCGGGGAGCTGTTCTTT. As protein: CASSAKGHTGELFF.

This chain connects TRBV6-1 to TRBJ1-2; 12 bases map to TRBD1. V dropped 2 bases and J dropped 6; count of bases not matched to a gene: 7. This CDR3 is built from 16 residues. Germline lookup yields CDR1 MNHNS and CDR2 SASEGT. The CDR3 region has the DNA TGTGCCAGCAGTGAAAGTGGGACAGGGGGCGCGGATGGCTACACCTTC. This translates into CASSESGTGGADGYTF.

This clone has a single count. This may arise from a read error, as a much more abundant clone is one base away. The J gene is TRBJ1-5, the V gene TRBV7-3; possibly TRBD1 for D (6 bases). This CDR3 region has 17 residues. The V gene's germline CDR1 is SGHTA and CDR2 FQGTGA. Trimming cost V 2 bases and J 6 bases, with 20 bases left between them. CDR3 amino acids: CASSLVGGGPWGQPQHF. The CDR3 DNA reads TGTGCCAGCAGCTTAGTCGGGGGCGGGCCATGGGGTCAGCCCCAGCATTTT.

V is TRBV11-2 and J is TRBJ2-7, with D uncertain. V lost 4 bases and J lost 4, with 14 bases in between. Germline V gene lookup returns CDR1 SGHAT and CDR2 FQNNGV. The CDR3 covers 14 residues. In nucleotides, the CDR3 is TGTGCCAGCAGCTCCGCCCGGGTTGGGTACGAGCAGTACTTC. Translated: CASSSARVGYEQYF.

The rearrangement uses TRBV6-5 and TRBJ2-2; 9 bases agree with TRBD1. V lost 4 bases to trimming and J lost 7 bases; unmatched junction nucleotides: 4. The length of the CDR3 is 14 residues. Per the germline V gene, CDR1 is MNHEY and CDR2 is SVGAGI. DNA of the CDR3: TGTGCCAGCAGTTGGACAGGGGTGCACGGGGAGCTGTTTTTT. This translates into CASSWTGVHGELFF.

The chain is built from TRBV5-1 and TRBJ2-3, with 9 bases aligning to TRBD2. The length of the CDR3 is 14 residues. Germline CDR1 SGHRS, CDR2 YFSETQ. Trimming cost V 0 bases and J 4 bases; bases outside gene matches: 0. The CDR3 sequence is CASSLGLAADTQYF. The CDR3 DNA sequence: TGCGCCAGCAGCTTGGGACTAGCGGCAGATACGCAGTATTTT.

For this clone: No conserved phenylalanine or tryptophan ends this CDR3, so it is likely a read error. This chain joins TRBV27 and TRBJ1-3; D is unclear. Germline V gene sequence: CDR1 MNHEY, CDR2 SMNVEV (reference sequence). The CDR3 spans 15 residues. The CDR3 region has the DNA TGTGCCACCAGTTTATCGTGGGCGACAGGAAACACCATATATTCT. It codes for CATSLSWATGNTIYS.

The chain employs TRBV6-4 and TRBJ2-3; 9 positions agree with TRBD2. Unmatched junction bases numbered 1, after V lost 2 bases and J lost 1 base. There are 15 residues in the CDR3. The V gene's germline CDR1 is MRHNA and CDR2 SNTAGT. CDR3 nucleotides: TGTGCCAGCAGTGACGTAGCGGGGGGCACAGATACGCAGTATTTT. Translating gives CASSDVAGGTDTQYF.